A single sample gave rise to the 2 T cell receptor beta chains below, sequenced in a study of cytomegalovirus exposure and HLA in healthy donors. The PCR had 60 Vbeta and 13 Jbeta primers. Method: immunoSEQ multiplex PCR; TCRdb's copy keeps in-frame clones and lacks some. The table records roughly 110,000 clones, approximately 80% of them present only once. Sample: PBMCs. Receptors originate from a male donor in good health and CMV-seronegative.

This clone occurred a few times. The chain has TRBV2 and TRBJ2-1; 12 bases align to TRBD2. Germline V gives CDR1 SNHLY, CDR2 FYNNEI. This CDR3 has 14 residues. Trimming at V came to 7 bases and at J to 7 bases, leaving 5 bases not matched to a gene. The CDR3 nucleotides read TGTGCCAGCATGACTAGCGGGAGTAAAAATGAGCAGTTCTTC. It is translated as CASMTSGSKNEQFF.

CDR3 protein: CATSRGRGEQFF. CDR3 bases: TGTGCCACCAGCAGAGGAAGGGGTGAGCAGTTCTTC. This chain uses TRBV15 with TRBJ2-1; a possible D gene is TRBD1 (5 bases). Trimming shortened V by 1 base and J by 9 bases, and 7 bases separated the two germline ends. The length of the CDR3 is 12 residues. Germline CDR1 LNHNV, CDR2 YYDKDF (reference sequence).